The 13 T cell receptor beta chains reported below all come from one sample, sequenced in a study of PD-L1 blockade in urothelial cancer. Some clones are missing from TCRdb's copy, which holds only in-frame ones; the method was immunoSEQ multiplex PCR. The repertoire has 95,000 to 130,000 clones, 80% to 90% of them found once; the top ten carry around 1.7%. As for time point: peripheral blood 6 weeks after treatment start. Sequenced material: PBMCs, taken around atezolizumab (anti-PD-L1) treatment. The receptors stem from a man aged 55 to 70 with urothelial cancer.

The rearrangement joins TRBV27 to TRBJ1-5, with TRBD1 as a possible D gene (6 bases). The V end was cut by 4 bases, the J end by 0 bases, with 10 bases between. There are 15 residues in the CDR3. CDR1 and CDR2 from the germline V gene are MNHEY and SMNVEV (reference sequence). The CDR3 DNA reads as TGTGCCAGCAGTTCGGACAGCTATAGCAATCAGCCCCAGCATTTT. It encodes CASSSDSYSNQPQHF.

The chain has TRBV27 and TRBJ1-5, with D uncertain. V lost 6 bases and J 0 bases, leaving 9 bases between the germline ends. This CDR3 is 14 amino acids long. From germline, CDR1 is MNHEY and CDR2 SMNVEV (reference sequence). The CDR3 region is CASRALSSNQPQHF. In DNA form, the CDR3 reads TGTGCCAGCAGGGCCCTCAGTAGCAATCAGCCCCAGCATTTT.

This clone was seen once. The chain couples TRBV28 to TRBJ1-2, with TRBD1 matching over 11 bases. Trimming cost V 6 bases and J 7 bases; bases outside gene matches: 10. Germline CDR1 reads MDHEN; CDR2 reads SYDVKM. The CDR3 has 15 amino acids. CDR3 sequence: CASRERTGGQVGYTF. DNA of the CDR3: TGTGCCAGCAGAGAAAGGACAGGGGGCCAGGTTGGCTACACCTTC.

This clone came up a few times. V is TRBV19 and J is TRBJ1-1; 11 bases fit TRBD1. This CDR3 has 15 residues. Trimming cost V 4 bases and J 2 bases; bases outside gene matches: 3. Per the germline V gene, CDR1 is LNHDA and CDR2 is SQIVND (reference sequence). The CDR3 nucleotides read TGTGCCAGTAGTAAGCGGACAGGGGGCAACACTGAAGCTTTCTTT. Translation gives CASSKRTGGNTEAFF.

This chain uses TRBV19 with TRBJ2-7, with a possible D match to TRBD2 (6 bases). Germline CDR1 and CDR2: LNHDA and SQIVND (reference sequence). The V gene lost 4 bases and the J gene lost 2 bases, with 9 bases spanning the gap. The CDR3 sequence is 13 residues long. The CDR3 loop is CASSSAGTYEQYF. The DNA for the CDR3 is TGTGCCAGTAGTAGCGCGGGAACCTACGAGCAGTACTTC.

V usage is TRBV20-1 and J usage is TRBJ2-7; TRBD2 agrees at 8 bases. This CDR3 region has 11 residues. Germline CDR1 is DFQATT and CDR2 is SNEGSKA (reference sequence). CDR3 in DNA: TGCAGCGGGACTAGGGGTTACGAGCAGTACTTC. Translated, it gives CSGTRGYEQYF.

This chain connects TRBV10-3 to TRBJ2-1; TRBD1 is a possible D gene (5 bases). The CDR3 has 11 residues. CDR1 ENHRY and CDR2 SYGVKD come from the germline V gene. Trimming removed 8 bases at V and 10 bases at J, with 12 bases between. The CDR3 loop is CAIAGSGEQFF. The CDR3 region has the DNA TGTGCCATCGCAGGGTCGGGCGAGCAGTTCTTC.

The chain carries TRBV27 and TRBJ2-1, with 12 bases identical to TRBD2. Trimming took 7 bases from V and 7 from J; bases not matched to a gene: 8. The V gene's germline CDR1 is MNHEY and CDR2 SMNVEV (reference sequence). This CDR3 has 15 amino acids. CDR3 sequence reads: CASKILAGGKNEQFF. CDR3 nucleotide sequence: TGTGCCAGCAAGATCCTAGCGGGAGGGAAGAATGAGCAGTTCTTC.

This clone was seen a single time. The chain is built from TRBV7-6 and TRBJ1-2; 8 bases agree with TRBD1. The CDR3 loop spans 14 amino acids. Unmatched junction bases numbered 9, after V lost 5 bases and J lost 7 bases. Looked up from germline, CDR1 is SGHVS and CDR2 is FNYEAQ. CDR3 nucleotides: TGTGCCAGCAGCCCCGGACAGGGTTCGAGTGGCTACACCTTC. It is translated as CASSPGQGSSGYTF.

For the CDR3, the DNA is TGTGCCAGCAGCTTGTGGACTAGCGGGGCCGGGACCCAGTACTTC. Translation gives CASSLWTSGAGTQYF. J is TRBJ2-5 and V is TRBV5-6, with 12 bases matching TRBD2. CDR3 length: 15 residues. The junction had 5 bases not matched to a gene; V was cut back by 1 base and J by 7 bases. Germline V gene sequence: CDR1 SGHDT, CDR2 YYEEEE. The full variable domain, rest sourced from reference TRBV5-6 and TRBJ2-5, is DAGVTQSPTHLIKTRGQQVTLRCSPKSGHDTVSWYQQALGQGPQFIFQYYEEEERQRGNFPDRFSGHQFPNYSSELNVNALLLGDSALYLCASSLWTSGAGTQYFGPGTRLLVL.

This sequence joins TRBV27 and TRBJ2-2, with 9 bases aligning to TRBD1. CDR3 length: 13 amino acids. Germline V gives CDR1 MNHEY, CDR2 SMNVEV (reference sequence). V lost 6 bases and J lost 5; bases outside the gene matches: 1. CDR3 coding DNA: TGTGCCAGCAGAGGGACAGGGACCGGGGAGCTGTTTTTT. Encoded protein: CASRGTGTGELFF.

This rearrangement joins TRBV5-6 to TRBJ2-5; TRBD1 agrees at 12 bases. V lost 0 bases to trimming and J lost 8 bases; unmatched junction nucleotides: 11. The CDR3 has 17 amino acids. Germline CDR1 SGHDT, CDR2 YYEEEE. The CDR3 DNA reads as TGTGCCAGCAGCTTGGGTTTCGCGGGACAGGGGGCTCGAACCCAGTACTTC. It translates to CASSLGFAGQGARTQYF.

The chain carries TRBV9 and TRBJ2-7; D not certain. This CDR3 region has 16 residues. The germline CDR1 and CDR2 sequences are SGDLS and YYNGEE. Deletions cut 4 bases from V and 0 bases from J, with 17 bases between. The CDR3 region is CASSPLGSDLSYEQYF. In DNA form, the CDR3 reads TGTGCCAGCAGCCCCCTTGGCAGCGACCTCTCCTACGAGCAGTACTTC.